The 17 T cell receptor beta chains presented below share a single source sample, sequenced in a study of T cells after yellow fever vaccination (dated by TCRdb to the late 2010s). Libraries were built with 5' RACE. Sequencing was carried out with an Illumina HiSeq 2500. TCRdb's own reprocessing of the public reads used fastp at Q25 and MiXCR and kept productive beta chains. Each record represents a unique CDR3 protein, reported with the most common genes and DNA among its rows. A total of hundreds of thousands of distinct CDR3 sequences appear in this sample, 13% of them only once. About 14% of the sample is in the top ten clones. Taken with the paper, the label for treatment or condition translates to: live attenuated yellow fever vaccine strain. The sequenced sample was PBMCs, obtained on the day of the yellow fever booster vaccination. Receptor source: a man between 25 and 39 years old who received the YFV17D yellow fever vaccine.

This clonotype was found many times. The rearrangement uses TRBV20-1 and TRBJ2-1, with D perhaps being TRBD1 or TRBD2 (6 bases each). V was cut by 7 bases and J by 3 bases, with 19 bases left in between. The CDR3 extends over 15 amino acids. Germline CDR1 DFQATT, CDR2 SNEGSKA (reference sequence). The CDR3 DNA reads TGCAGTGGACGGAGCCCCGGGGGCGACTACAATGAGCAGTTCTTC. Translated: CSGRSPGGDYNEQFF.

The sample holds a few counts of this clonotype. The rearrangement links TRBV2 to TRBJ2-5; perhaps TRBD1 as D (5 bases). Germline V lookup: CDR1 SNHLY, CDR2 FYNNEI. CDR3 length equals 13 residues. V gave up 8 bases and J gave up 0 bases, with 10 bases separating them. The CDR3 sequence is CASGTDNQETQYF. The CDR3 DNA is TGTGCCAGCGGTACGGACAACCAAGAGACCCAGTACTTC.

This rearrangement joins TRBV9 to TRBJ2-3; tentative D call: TRBD2 (5 bases). The CDR3 is made up of 15 amino acids. The germline V gene encodes CDR1 SGDLS and CDR2 YYNGEE. Trimming pared 0 bases from V and 4 bases from J, leaving 12 bases between. DNA for the CDR3: TGTGCCAGCAGCGTAGAAGGGTACGGGGCAGATACGCAGTATTTT. This codes for CASSVEGYGADTQYF.

Of note for this clonotype: A much more abundant neighbour one base away suggests this may be a read error. The chain joins TRBV12-3 or TRBV12-4 to TRBJ2-3; D remains ambiguous. The CDR3 consists of 12 residues. The CDR3 is CASSPSADMQYF. As DNA, the CDR3 is TGTGCCAGCAGCCCTTCGGCAGATATGCAGTATTTT.

The V gene is TRBV5-1, the J gene TRBJ2-5; D call uncertain. In germline, CDR1 is SGHRS, CDR2 YFSETQ. V was clipped by 6 bases and J by 0 bases, with 9 bases between them. The length of the CDR3 is 13 residues. The DNA for the CDR3 is TGCGCCAGCATCGCAGATTACCAAGAGACCCAGTACTTC. It specifies CASIADYQETQYF.

This clonotype occurred a few times. This chain uses TRBV10-3 with TRBJ1-1; D gene ambiguous. V lost 3 bases and J 3 bases, leaving 8 bases between the germline ends. Per the germline V gene, CDR1 is ENHRY and CDR2 is SYGVKD. The CDR3 has 13 amino acids. CDR3 sequence reads: CAISDLGYTEAFF. The CDR3 coding sequence is TGTGCCATCAGTGATTTGGGGTACACTGAAGCTTTCTTT.

The chain joins TRBV30 to TRBJ1-5; D ambiguous. Trimming took off 0 bases at V and 6 bases at J, with 3 bases between the two ends. In germline, CDR1 is GTSNPN, CDR2 SVGIG (reference sequence). The CDR3 has 11 residues. CDR3 in DNA: TGTGCCTGGAGTGTAGGTCAGCCCCAGCATTTT. Amino acid sequence: CAWSVGQPQHF.

This clonotype was counted between two and nine times. This chain uses TRBV28 with TRBJ2-1; TRBD2 aligns across 11 bases. Germline lookup yields CDR1 MDHEN and CDR2 SYDVKM. Trimming removed 3 bases from V and 7 bases from J; junction bases left unmatched: 5. This CDR3 contains 15 residues. As DNA, the CDR3 is TGTGCCAGCAGTTTCCCCACTAGCGGGAGTAATGAGCAGTTCTTC. Encoded protein: CASSFPTSGSNEQFF.

This chain joins TRBV7-2 and TRBJ2-3; D may be TRBD2 (6 bases). There are 14 residues in the CDR3. The V gene's germline CDR1 is SGHTA and CDR2 FQGNSA. V lost 5 bases to trimming and J lost 1 base, with 10 bases between them. The CDR3 region has the DNA TGTGCCAGCAGCGATTCTAGCGGCACAGATACGCAGTATTTT. This translates into CASSDSSGTDTQYF.

This clonotype was seen only a few times. This chain connects TRBV29-1 to TRBJ2-1; 8 bases align to TRBD2. V lost 4 bases and J lost 4; bases outside the gene matches: 6. Germline CDR1 SQVTM, CDR2 ANQGSEA. This CDR3 is built from 14 residues. The CDR3 spells CSVAIAGRYNEQFF. The CDR3 nucleotides are TGCAGCGTTGCGATAGCGGGAAGGTACAATGAGCAGTTCTTC.

The chain uses TRBV5-1 and TRBJ1-5, with D possibly being TRBD1 (6 bases). V was clipped by 4 bases and J by 6 bases, with 17 bases between them. CDR1 SGHRS and CDR2 YFSETQ come from the germline V gene. CDR3 length equals 15 residues. CDR3 sequence (DNA): TGCGCCAGCAGCCCGACTGGGGGGCAGGGTCAGCCCCAGCATTTT. Its protein product is CASSPTGGQGQPQHF. Looking up the rest from reference TRBV5-1 and TRBJ1-5 gives the full variable domain: KAGVTQTPRYLIKTRGQQVTLSCSPISGHRSVSWYQQTPGQGLQFLFEYFSETQRNKGNFPGRFSGRQFSNSRSEMNVSTLELGDSALYLCASSPTGGQGQPQHFGDGTRLSIL.

This clonotype has ten or more counts. The chain carries TRBV7-3 and TRBJ2-2; TRBD2 matches at 10 bases. Trimming removed 5 bases from V and 4 bases from J; junction bases left unmatched: 7. CDR1 and CDR2 from the germline V gene are SGHTA and FQGTGA. The CDR3 has 16 amino acids. The CDR3 DNA is TGTGCCAGCAGCACTAGCGGGACCCGGGGCACCGGGGAGCTGTTTTTT. This translates into CASSTSGTRGTGELFF.

This clonotype has just a few counts. Germline is not matched at one junction end, which may reflect a read error. This rearrangement joins TRBV4-3 to TRBJ2-7; 7 positions agree with TRBD2. The CDR3 consists of 15 residues. From germline, CDR1 is LGHNA and CDR2 YSLEER. For the CDR3, the DNA is TGCGCCAGCAGCCAAAAGGCTAGCGGAGCTTACGGGCAGTACTTC. It is translated as CASSQKASGAYGQYF.

The table lists this clonotype with a count of one. As DNA, the CDR3 is TGTGCCAGCAGCACTAGCGGGAGCCCGAACGAGCAGTACTTC. Translation gives CASSTSGSPNEQYF. The chain joins TRBV5-4 to TRBJ2-7, with 11 bases aligning to TRBD2. The CDR3 totals 14 residues. Germline CDR1 reads SGHNT; CDR2 reads YYREEE (reference sequence). The V and J ends lost 4 bases and 5 bases, in that order; junction bases with no gene match: 5.

The rearrangement links TRBV28 to TRBJ2-5; TRBD1 is a possible D gene (6 bases). V lost 4 bases to trimming and J lost 4 bases, with 16 bases between them. CDR1 is MDHEN, CDR2 SYDVKM, per germline. The CDR3 loop spans 15 amino acids. Here the CDR3 reads CASSSTGYAGETQYF. The CDR3 DNA is TGTGCCAGCAGTTCTACAGGGTATGCGGGAGAGACCCAGTACTTC.

This clonotype was seen ten or more times. The chain couples TRBV6-5 to TRBJ2-1; TRBD1 agrees at 7 bases. Looked up from germline, CDR1 is MNHEY and CDR2 is SVGAGI. The CDR3 covers 12 residues. Trimming took 2 bases from V and 9 from J; bases not matched to a gene: 1. This CDR3 is CASSYRGLEQFF. CDR3 DNA: TGTGCCAGCAGTTACAGGGGGCTTGAGCAGTTCTTC.

Only a few counts were recorded for this clonotype. This chain joins TRBV4-2 and TRBJ1-6; the match to TRBD1 covers 7 bases. The CDR3 is made up of 15 amino acids. V dropped 0 bases and J dropped 9; count of bases not matched to a gene: 5. Germline assignment: CDR1 LGHNA and CDR2 YNFKEQ. CDR3 region: CASSQDRGGSSPLHF. CDR3 DNA: TGTGCCAGCAGCCAAGATCGAGGGGGCAGTTCACCCCTCCACTTT.